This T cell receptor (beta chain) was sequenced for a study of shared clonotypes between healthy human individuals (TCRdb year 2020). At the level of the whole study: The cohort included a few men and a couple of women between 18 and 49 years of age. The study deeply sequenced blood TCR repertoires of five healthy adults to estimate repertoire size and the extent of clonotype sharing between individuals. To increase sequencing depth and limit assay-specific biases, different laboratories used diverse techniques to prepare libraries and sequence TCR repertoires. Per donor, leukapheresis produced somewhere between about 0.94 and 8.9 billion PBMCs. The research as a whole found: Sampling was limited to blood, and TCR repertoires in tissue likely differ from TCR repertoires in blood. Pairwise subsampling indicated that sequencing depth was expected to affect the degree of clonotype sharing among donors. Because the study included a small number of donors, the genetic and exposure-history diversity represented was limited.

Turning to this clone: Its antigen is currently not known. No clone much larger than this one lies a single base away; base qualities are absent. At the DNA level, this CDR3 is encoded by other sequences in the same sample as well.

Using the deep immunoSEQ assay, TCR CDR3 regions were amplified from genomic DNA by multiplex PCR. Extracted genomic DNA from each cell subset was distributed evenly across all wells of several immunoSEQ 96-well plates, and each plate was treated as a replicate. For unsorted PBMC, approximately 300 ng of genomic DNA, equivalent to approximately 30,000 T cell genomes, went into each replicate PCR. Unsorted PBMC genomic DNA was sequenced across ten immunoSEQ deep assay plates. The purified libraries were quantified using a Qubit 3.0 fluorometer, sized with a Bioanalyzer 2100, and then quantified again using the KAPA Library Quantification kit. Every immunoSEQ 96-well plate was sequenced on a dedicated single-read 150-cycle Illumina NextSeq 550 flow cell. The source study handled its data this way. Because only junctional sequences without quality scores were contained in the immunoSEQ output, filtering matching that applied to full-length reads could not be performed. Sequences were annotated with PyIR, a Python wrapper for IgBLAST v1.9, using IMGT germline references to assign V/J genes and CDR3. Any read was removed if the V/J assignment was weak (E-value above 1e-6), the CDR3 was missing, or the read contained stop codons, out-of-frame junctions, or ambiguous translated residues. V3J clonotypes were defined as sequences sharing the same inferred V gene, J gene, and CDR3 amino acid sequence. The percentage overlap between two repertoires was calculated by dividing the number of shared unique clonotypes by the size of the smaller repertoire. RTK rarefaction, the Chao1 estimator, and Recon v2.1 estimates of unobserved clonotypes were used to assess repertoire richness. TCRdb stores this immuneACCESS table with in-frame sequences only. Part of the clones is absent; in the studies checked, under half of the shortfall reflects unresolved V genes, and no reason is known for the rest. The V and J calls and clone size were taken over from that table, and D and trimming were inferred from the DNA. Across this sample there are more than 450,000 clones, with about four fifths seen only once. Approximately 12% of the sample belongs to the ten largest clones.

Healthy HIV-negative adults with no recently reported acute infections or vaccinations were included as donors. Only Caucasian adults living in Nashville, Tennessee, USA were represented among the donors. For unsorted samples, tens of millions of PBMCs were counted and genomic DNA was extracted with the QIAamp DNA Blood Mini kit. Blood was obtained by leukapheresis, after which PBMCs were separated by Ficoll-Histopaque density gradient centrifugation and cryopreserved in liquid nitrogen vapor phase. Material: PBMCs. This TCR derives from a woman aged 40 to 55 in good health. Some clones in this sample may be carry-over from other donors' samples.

CDR3 protein: CASSPSTDTQYF. The bases are TGTGCCAGCTCCCCTAGCACAGATACGCAGTATTTT. The sequence links TRBV18 to TRBJ2-3; too little of a D gene remains to name it. V is clipped by 6 bases and J by 0 bases, and the sequence between their germline boundaries is 4 bases long. The germline V gene supplies CDR1 KGHSH and CDR2 LQKENI. Counted from cysteine to phenylalanine, this CDR3 has 12 amino acids. The CDR3 DNA has 36 bases and is translated from base 1.